What follows are 22 T cell receptor beta chains derived from one specimen sequenced in a study of blood T cell repertoires in COVID-19. Data came from immunoSEQ multiplex PCR; TCRdb stores just in-frame clones and leaves some out. The sample yields roughly 100,000 clones, roughly 89% seen once. Sample: peripheral blood. Receptors were obtained from a human donor in a cohort sampled during active COVID-19.

The genes are TRBV5-1 and TRBJ2-5; tentative D call: TRBD1 (6 bases). The CDR3 extends over 14 amino acids. Trimming left V 6 bases short and J 2 bases short, with 14 bases between. Germline V CDR1 and CDR2: SGHRS, YFSETQ. CDR3 loop: CASTRRDTQETQYF. CDR3 DNA sequence: TGCGCCAGCACCCGCCGGGACACACAAGAGACCCAGTACTTC.

This chain connects TRBV20-1 to TRBJ1-1; D may be TRBD1 (5 bases). The ends were cut back, 3 bases at V and 5 bases at J, with 7 bases in the middle. The CDR3 has 11 amino acids. The germline CDR1 and CDR2 sequences are DFQATT and SNEGSKA (reference sequence). CDR3 sequence: CSARTVTEAFF. CDR3 DNA: TGCAGTGCTAGGACAGTAACTGAAGCTTTCTTT.

The chain employs TRBV7-6 and TRBJ2-6; 11 nucleotides match TRBD2. The CDR3 totals 20 residues. Germline V gene lookup returns CDR1 SGHVS and CDR2 FNYEAQ. The V and J ends lost 5 bases and 3 bases, in that order; junction bases with no gene match: 15. The DNA of the CDR3 is TGTGCCAGCAGCCTCCTTAGCGGGGGGGCCGGTATTGGTGGGGCCAACGTCCTGACTTTC. Translated: CASSLLSGGAGIGGANVLTF.

This clone appeared a single time. V is TRBV11-3 and J is TRBJ2-7; 7 bases are shared with TRBD1. The trim removed 1 base at V and 2 bases at J, leaving 2 bases unmatched. The CDR3 length is 14 residues. Germline CDR1 reads SGHNT; CDR2 reads YENEEA. The CDR3 bases are TGTGCCAGCAGCTTAGGGACAGGAACCTACGAGCAGTACTTC. Residues: CASSLGTGTYEQYF.

This chain joins TRBV5-6 and TRBJ1-2; D ambiguous. Trimming took 1 base from V and 3 from J, leaving 7 bases between them. Germline assignment: CDR1 SGHDT and CDR2 YYEEEE. This CDR3 region has 13 residues. The CDR3 protein is CASSLNGDYGYTF. The CDR3 region has the DNA TGTGCCAGCAGCTTGAACGGTGACTATGGCTACACCTTC.

The chain joins TRBV30 to TRBJ1-2, with TRBD1 matching over 9 bases. The CDR3 is made up of 17 amino acids. CDR1 and CDR2 (germline): GTSNPN, SVGIG (reference sequence). V shed 1 base and J 8 bases; nucleotides not matched to a gene: 17. CDR3 sequence reads: CAWSAAGTGLVGGGYTF. In DNA form, the CDR3 reads TGTGCCTGGAGTGCTGCCGGGACAGGGCTTGTGGGGGGCGGCTACACCTTC.

The V call is TRBV7-8, the J call TRBJ2-7; a possible D gene is TRBD1 (6 bases). In germline, CDR1 is SGHVS, CDR2 FQNEAQ. The V end lost 5 bases, the J end lost 4 bases, and 18 bases lay between the germline ends. CDR3 length equals 15 residues. The CDR3 region has the DNA TGTGCCAGCAGCACTATGACAGGACCCTCGTACGAGCAGTACTTC. Amino acid sequence: CASSTMTGPSYEQYF.

The V call is TRBV10-3, the J call TRBJ2-1, with TRBD2 matching over 7 bases. This CDR3 has 16 amino acids. From germline, CDR1 is ENHRY and CDR2 SYGVKD. The J segment lost 2 bases and the V segment lost 4 bases, leaving 8 bases of the junction unmatched. The CDR3 is CAISVGLADTYNEQFF. The CDR3 bases are TGTGCCATCAGTGTTGGTCTAGCGGACACCTACAATGAGCAGTTCTTC.

V and J are TRBV6-6 and TRBJ1-2; possibly TRBD1 for D (6 bases). Trimming stripped 4 bases from V and 4 bases from J, with 16 bases between. Germline V lookup: CDR1 MNHNY, CDR2 SVGAGI (reference sequence). The CDR3 is 15 amino acids. The CDR3 spells CASSFAQGRGYGYTF. CDR3 DNA: TGTGCCAGCAGTTTTGCACAGGGTAGAGGCTATGGCTACACCTTC.

CDR3 bases: TGTGCCAGCAGCTTATCTGCGGGACAGCAGTTCTTC. Its protein product is CASSLSAGQQFF. This chain joins TRBV11-2 and TRBJ2-1; weak D call: TRBD2 (6 bases). V dropped 2 bases and J dropped 11 bases, with 10 bases sitting between them. The CDR3 is made up of 12 amino acids. Germline values: CDR1 SGHAT, CDR2 FQNNGV.

J is TRBJ1-1 and V is TRBV27; D remains unclear. From germline, CDR1 is MNHEY and CDR2 SMNVEV (reference sequence). The V gene lost 6 bases and the J gene lost 6 bases, with 14 bases spanning the gap. The CDR3 consists of 13 residues. The DNA of the CDR3 is TGTGCCAGCAGCCTCAGCGCGAGAGCTGAAGCTTTCTTT. This codes for CASSLSARAEAFF.

This chain joins TRBV28 and TRBJ2-7, with TRBD2 matching over 8 bases. The CDR3 is 16 amino acids. Germline V gives CDR1 MDHEN, CDR2 SYDVKM. Trimming cost V 5 bases and J 3 bases; bases outside gene matches: 12. The DNA for the CDR3 is TGTGCCAGCAGTGAATCCGGGGGGGGACCCCTCTACGAGCAGTACTTC. The encoded protein is CASSESGGGPLYEQYF.

The genes are TRBV11-3 and TRBJ2-5, with a tentative D call TRBD1 (6 bases). The CDR3 consists of 16 residues. The germline gives CDR1 SGHNT, CDR2 YENEEA. Deletions cut 5 bases from V and 2 bases from J, with 18 bases between. DNA for the CDR3: TGTGCCAGCAGCCGTACAGGGTTGGGGGAACAAGAGACCCAGTACTTC. It codes for CASSRTGLGEQETQYF.

The CDR3 nucleotides read TGTGCCAGCAGCCCCAGGTCGAATTACTATGGCTACACCTTC. Protein sequence: CASSPRSNYYGYTF. The J gene is TRBJ1-2, the V gene TRBV5-6; D is unclear. Germline CDR1 is SGHDT and CDR2 is YYEEEE. The CDR3 is 14 residues long. V was trimmed by 4 bases and J by 3 bases, leaving 13 bases between them.

J is TRBJ1-6 and V is TRBV18, with D perhaps matching TRBD1 (6 bases). CDR1 is KGHSH, CDR2 LQKENI, per germline. The V gene lost 3 bases and the J gene lost 5 bases, with 23 bases spanning the gap. This CDR3 is 19 amino acids long. CDR3 sequence reads: CASSPLGVTGQGNNSPLHF. CDR3 DNA: TGTGCCAGCTCACCCCTGGGGGTGACAGGCCAGGGAAATAATTCACCCCTCCACTTT.

This sequence joins TRBV5-1 and TRBJ2-7; D perhaps matches TRBD2 (5 bases). V was clipped by 3 bases and J by 2 bases, with 6 bases between them. Germline V gene sequence: CDR1 SGHRS, CDR2 YFSETQ. The CDR3 is made up of 12 amino acids. The CDR3 DNA follows: TGCGCCAGCAGCTCCGGGACCTACGAGCAGTACTTC. Protein product: CASSSGTYEQYF.

The V gene is TRBV18, the J gene TRBJ2-2; 8 bases map to TRBD2. The CDR3 sequence is 17 residues long. V shed 3 bases, J shed 5 bases, and the junction held 11 bases outside the gene matches. CDR1 and CDR2 (germline): KGHSH, LQKENI. The CDR3 nucleotides read TGTGCCAGCTCACCTCCGGGACTAGTCCAGGGGACCGGGGAGCTGTTTTTT. Amino acid sequence: CASSPPGLVQGTGELFF.

The chain combines TRBV11-2 with TRBJ2-3, with unresolved D. CDR3 length: 17 amino acids. V lost 3 bases and J 6 bases, leaving 22 bases between the germline ends. Germline CDR1 reads SGHAT; CDR2 reads FQNNGV. The CDR3 region is CASSLLGGLQSRDTQYF. The CDR3 DNA is TGTGCCAGCAGCTTGTTGGGTGGGCTCCAAAGTCGGGATACGCAGTATTTT.

J is TRBJ2-1 and V is TRBV5-4; D is uncertain. The V gene's germline CDR1 is SGHNT and CDR2 YYREEE (reference sequence). Trimming removed 1 base at V and 5 bases at J, with 10 bases between. The CDR3 is 14 residues long. The CDR3 region has the DNA TGTGCCAGCAGCTTGTGGGCTCTCGACAATGAGCAGTTCTTC. Encoded protein: CASSLWALDNEQFF.

The CDR3 DNA reads as TGTGCCAGCAGTCTCACAGCGGGGGGCCCTATGAGGCAGTATTTT. Its protein product is CASSLTAGGPMRQYF. The chain is built from TRBV28 and TRBJ2-3; 9 positions agree with TRBD2. This CDR3 contains 15 residues. Germline V lookup: CDR1 MDHEN, CDR2 SYDVKM. Trimming took 5 bases from V and 11 from J; bases not matched to a gene: 14.

This clone has only one observation. The J gene is TRBJ2-4, the V gene TRBV19; 7 bases map to TRBD1. Germline CDR1 is LNHDA and CDR2 is SQIVND (reference sequence). V dropped 3 bases and J dropped 2; count of bases not matched to a gene: 7. The CDR3 is made up of 16 amino acids. In DNA form, the CDR3 reads TGTGCCAGTAGTATCGACGAGGGGGCTCCCAAAAACATTCAGTACTTC. Translated, it gives CASSIDEGAPKNIQYF.

The V gene is TRBV27, the J gene TRBJ2-1, with D unresolved. Germline V CDR1 and CDR2: MNHEY, SMNVEV (reference sequence). Trimming left V 6 bases short and J 2 bases short, with 8 bases between. The CDR3 covers 13 residues. The CDR3 DNA reads as TGTGCCAGCAGCTTAAACACCTACAATGAGCAGTTCTTC. It translates to CASSLNTYNEQFF.